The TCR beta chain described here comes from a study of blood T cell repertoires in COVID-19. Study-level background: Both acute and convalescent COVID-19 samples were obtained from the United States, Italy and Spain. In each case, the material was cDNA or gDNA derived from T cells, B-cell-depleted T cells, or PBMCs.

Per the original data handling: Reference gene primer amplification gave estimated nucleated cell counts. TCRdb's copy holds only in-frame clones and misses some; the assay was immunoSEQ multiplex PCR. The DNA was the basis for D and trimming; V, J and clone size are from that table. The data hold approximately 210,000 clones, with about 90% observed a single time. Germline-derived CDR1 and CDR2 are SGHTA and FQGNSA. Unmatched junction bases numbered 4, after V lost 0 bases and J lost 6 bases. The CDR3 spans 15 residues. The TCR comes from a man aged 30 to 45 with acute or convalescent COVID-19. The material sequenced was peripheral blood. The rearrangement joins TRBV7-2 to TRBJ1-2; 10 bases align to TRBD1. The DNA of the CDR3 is TGTGCCAGCAGCTTAGCCGGCGACAGGGGGCATGGCTACACCTTC. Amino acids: CASSLAGDRGHGYTF.